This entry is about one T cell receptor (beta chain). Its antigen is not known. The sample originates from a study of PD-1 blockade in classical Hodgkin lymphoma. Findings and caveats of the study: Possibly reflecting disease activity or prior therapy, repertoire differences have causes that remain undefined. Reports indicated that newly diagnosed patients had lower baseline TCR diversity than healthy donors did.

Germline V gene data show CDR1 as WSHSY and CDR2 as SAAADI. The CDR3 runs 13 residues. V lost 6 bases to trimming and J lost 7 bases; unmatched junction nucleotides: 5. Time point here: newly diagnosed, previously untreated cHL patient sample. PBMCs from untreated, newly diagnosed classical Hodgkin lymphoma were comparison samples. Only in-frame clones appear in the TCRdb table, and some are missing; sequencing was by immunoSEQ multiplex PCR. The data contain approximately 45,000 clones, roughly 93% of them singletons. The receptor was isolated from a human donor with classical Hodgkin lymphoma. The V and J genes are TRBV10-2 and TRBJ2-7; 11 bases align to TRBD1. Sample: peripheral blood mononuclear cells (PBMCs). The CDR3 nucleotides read TGCGCCAGCAGCGGACAGGGGGCGAGGGAGCAGTACTTC. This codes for CASSGQGAREQYF.